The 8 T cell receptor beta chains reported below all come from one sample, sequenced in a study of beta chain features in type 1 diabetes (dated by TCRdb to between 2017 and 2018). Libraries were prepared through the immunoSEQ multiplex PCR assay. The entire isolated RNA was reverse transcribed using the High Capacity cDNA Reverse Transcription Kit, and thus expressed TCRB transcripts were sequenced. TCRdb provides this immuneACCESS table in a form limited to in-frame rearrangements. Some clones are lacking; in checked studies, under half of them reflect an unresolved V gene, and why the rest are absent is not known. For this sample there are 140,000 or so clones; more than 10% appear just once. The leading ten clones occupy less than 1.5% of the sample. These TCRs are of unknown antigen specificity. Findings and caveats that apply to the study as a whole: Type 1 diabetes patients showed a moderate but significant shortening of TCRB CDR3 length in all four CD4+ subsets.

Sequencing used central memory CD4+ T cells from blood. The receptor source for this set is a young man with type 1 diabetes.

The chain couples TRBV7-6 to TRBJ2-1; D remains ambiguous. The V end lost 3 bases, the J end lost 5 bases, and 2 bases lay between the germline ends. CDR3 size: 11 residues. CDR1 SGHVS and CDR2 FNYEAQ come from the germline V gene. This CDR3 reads CASSFDNEQFF. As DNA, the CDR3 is TGTGCCAGCAGCTTCGACAATGAGCAGTTCTTC.

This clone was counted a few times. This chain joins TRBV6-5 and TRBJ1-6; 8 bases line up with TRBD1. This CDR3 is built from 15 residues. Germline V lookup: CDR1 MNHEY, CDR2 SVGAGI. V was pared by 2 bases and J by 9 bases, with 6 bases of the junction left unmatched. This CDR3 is CASSYGLQGASPLHF. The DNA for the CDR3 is TGTGCCAGCAGTTACGGTTTGCAGGGGGCTTCACCCCTCCACTTT.

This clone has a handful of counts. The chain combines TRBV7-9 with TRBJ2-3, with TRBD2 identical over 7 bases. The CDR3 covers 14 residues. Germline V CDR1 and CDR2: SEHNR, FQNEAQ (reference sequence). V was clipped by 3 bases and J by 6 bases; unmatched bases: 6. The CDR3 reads CASSFSSGGDTQYF. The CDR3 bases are TGTGCCAGCAGCTTTTCTAGCGGAGGGGATACGCAGTATTTT.

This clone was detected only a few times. Written as DNA, the CDR3 is TGTGCCAGCAGTTACGGGCTAGCGGGAGGGCACAATGAGCAGTTCTTC. Protein product: CASSYGLAGGHNEQFF. The rearrangement uses TRBV6-6 and TRBJ2-1; TRBD2 aligns across 12 bases. The CDR3 sequence is 16 residues long. Germline values: CDR1 MNHNY, CDR2 SVGAGI (reference sequence). J gave up 5 bases and V 2 bases, and 4 bases lay outside the gene matches.

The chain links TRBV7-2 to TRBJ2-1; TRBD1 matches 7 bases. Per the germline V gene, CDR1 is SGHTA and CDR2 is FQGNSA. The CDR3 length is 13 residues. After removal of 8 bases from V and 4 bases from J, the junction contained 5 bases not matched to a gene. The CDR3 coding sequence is TGTGCCAGCGTACAGGGGTTTTACAATGAGCAGTTCTTC. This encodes CASVQGFYNEQFF.

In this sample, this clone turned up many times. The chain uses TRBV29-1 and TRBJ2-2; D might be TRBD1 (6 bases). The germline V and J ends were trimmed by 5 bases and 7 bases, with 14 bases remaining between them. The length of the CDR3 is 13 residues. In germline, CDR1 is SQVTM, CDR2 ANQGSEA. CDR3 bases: TGCAGCGTTAGAAAGCAGGGGAGCGGGGAGCTGTTTTTT. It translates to CSVRKQGSGELFF.

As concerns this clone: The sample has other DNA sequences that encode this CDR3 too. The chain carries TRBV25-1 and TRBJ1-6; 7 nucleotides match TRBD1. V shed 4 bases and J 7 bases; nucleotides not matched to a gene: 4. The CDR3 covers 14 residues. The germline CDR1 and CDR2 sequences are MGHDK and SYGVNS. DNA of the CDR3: TGTGCCAGCAGTGGCGGGACAGTGAATTCACCCCTCCACTTT. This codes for CASSGGTVNSPLHF.

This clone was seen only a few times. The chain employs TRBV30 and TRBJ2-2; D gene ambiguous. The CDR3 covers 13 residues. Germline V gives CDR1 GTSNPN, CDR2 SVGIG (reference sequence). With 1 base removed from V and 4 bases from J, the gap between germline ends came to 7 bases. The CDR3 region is CAWSGELTGELFF. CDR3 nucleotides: TGTGCCTGGAGTGGCGAGCTCACCGGGGAGCTGTTTTTT.